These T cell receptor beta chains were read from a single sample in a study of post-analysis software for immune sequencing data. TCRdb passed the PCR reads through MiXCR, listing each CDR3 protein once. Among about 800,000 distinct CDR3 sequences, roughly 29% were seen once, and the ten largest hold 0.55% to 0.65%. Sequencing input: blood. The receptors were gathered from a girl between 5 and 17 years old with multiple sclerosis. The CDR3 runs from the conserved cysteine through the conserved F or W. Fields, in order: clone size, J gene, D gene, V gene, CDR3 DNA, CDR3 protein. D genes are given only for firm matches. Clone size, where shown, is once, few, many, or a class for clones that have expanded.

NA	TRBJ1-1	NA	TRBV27	TGTGCCAGCAGCTCCAGGGATCCTACACGAAACACTGAAGCTTTCTTT	CASSSRDPTRNTEAFF
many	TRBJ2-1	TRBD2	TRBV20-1	TGCAGTGCTAGGTTCGGGGCGGCTAGCGGGGGGGCTGGAAATGAGCAGTTCTTC	CSARFGAASGGAGNEQFF
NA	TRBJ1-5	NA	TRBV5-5	TGTGCCAGCAGCTTGTGGGCAGTGTTTGGTGGAGCAGATGGAGGTCAGGAAGCCCAGCATTTT	CASSLWAVFGGADGGQEAQHF
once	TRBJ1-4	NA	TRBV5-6	TGTGCCAGCAGCTTTAATGGCTGGGACAAACTGTTTTTT	CASSFNGWDKLFF
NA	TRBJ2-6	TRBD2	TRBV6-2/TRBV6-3	TGTGCCAGCAGTTATCGGGTACCGGGACTAGCGTCTGGGGCCAACGTCCTGACTTTC	CASSYRVPGLASGANVLTF
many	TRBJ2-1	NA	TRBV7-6	TGTGCCAGCAGCCTCCTCGGGCGGAACAATGAGCAGTTCTTC	CASSLLGRNNEQFF
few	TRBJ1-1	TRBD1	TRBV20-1	TGCAGTGCTAGAGCAGGTACAGGGGTCGGCACTGAAGCTTTCTTT	CSARAGTGVGTEAFF
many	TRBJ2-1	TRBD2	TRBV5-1	TGCGCCAGCAGCGGAGGACTAGCGGAATACAATGAGCAGTTCTTC	CASSGGLAEYNEQFF
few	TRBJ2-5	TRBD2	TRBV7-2	TGTGCCAGCAGCTTAGGTGGAGCGGGAGCAGAGACCCAGTACTTC	CASSLGGAGAETQYF
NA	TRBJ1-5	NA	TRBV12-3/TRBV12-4	TGTGCCAGCAGTTTGGACACGGGAACCTATCAGCCCCAGCATTTT	CASSLDTGTYQPQHF
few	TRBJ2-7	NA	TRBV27	TGTGCCAGCAGTTTATCGATTGGTGCGGGCAAACAAGCCTACGAGCAGTACTTC	CASSLSIGAGKQAYEQYF
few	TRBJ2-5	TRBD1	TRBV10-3	TGTGCCATCGGCGGACAGGGCAGGGAGACCCAGTACTTC	CAIGGQGRETQYF
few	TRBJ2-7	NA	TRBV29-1	TGCAGCGTTGAAGGTCGGAGGGACGAGCAGTACTTC	CSVEGRRDEQYF
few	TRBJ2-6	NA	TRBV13	TGTGCCAGCAGCTCTCAGGACAGCTCTGGGGCCAACGTCCTGACTTTC	CASSSQDSSGANVLTF
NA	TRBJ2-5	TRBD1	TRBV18	TGTGCCAGCTCACCGCCGACAGGGATACAAGAGACCCAGTACTTC	CASSPPTGIQETQYF
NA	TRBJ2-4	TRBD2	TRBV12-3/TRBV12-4	TGTGCCAGCAGTTTCCCAACCCTAGCGGGAGCCCTAGCCAAAAACATTCAGTACTTC	CASSFPTLAGALAKNIQYF
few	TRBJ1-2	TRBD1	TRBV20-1	TGCAGTGCTGGGGACAGTTATGGCTACACCTTC	CSAGDSYGYTF
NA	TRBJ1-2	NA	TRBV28	TGTGCCAGCAGTCCAACCTCGGCGGGATATGGCTACACCTTC	CASSPTSAGYGYTF
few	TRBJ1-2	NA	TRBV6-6	TGTGCCAGCAGTTCACAGGGAGTGGGCGGCTACACCTTC	CASSSQGVGGYTF
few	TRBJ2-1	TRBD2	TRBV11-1	TGTGCCAGCAGCCGCCAATCCGGGGCTAGCGGGCGGTACAATGAGCAGTTCTTC	CASSRQSGASGRYNEQFF
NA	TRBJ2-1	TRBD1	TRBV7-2	TGTGCCAGCAGCTCCAGACAGGGCGGGGAGCAGTTCTTC	CASSSRQGGEQFF
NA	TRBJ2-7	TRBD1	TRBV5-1	TGCGCCAGCAGCCAAGGGTGGGACAGCTCCTACGAGCAGTACTTC	CASSQGWDSSYEQYF
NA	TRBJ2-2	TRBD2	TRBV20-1	TGCAGTGCTAGTTCCCGACTAGCGGGGGGCACCGGGGAGCTGTTTTTT	CSASSRLAGGTGELFF
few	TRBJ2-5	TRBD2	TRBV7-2	TGTGCCAGCAGCCGGCGACTAGCGGGAGCGGAGACCCAGTACTTC	CASSRRLAGAETQYF
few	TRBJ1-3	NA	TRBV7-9	TGTGCCAGCAGCTTATTTGGAGGGTTGGCTGGAAACACCATATATTTT	CASSLFGGLAGNTIYF
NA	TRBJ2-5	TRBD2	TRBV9	TGTGCCAGCAGCCCAGCGGGAGGAGTTGAGACCCAGTACTTC	CASSPAGGVETQYF
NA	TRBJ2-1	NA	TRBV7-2	TGTGCCAGCAGCTTGACAATGAGGGAGCAGTTCTTC	CASSLTMREQFF
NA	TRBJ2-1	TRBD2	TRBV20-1	TGCAGTGCCAGGCGCCGGACTAGCGGGGACGGTGAGCAGTTCTTC	CSARRRTSGDGEQFF
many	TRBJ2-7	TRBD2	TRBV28	TGTGCCAGCAGTTTCCCAGCGGGAGGGGGATCCTACGAGCAGTACTTC	CASSFPAGGGSYEQYF
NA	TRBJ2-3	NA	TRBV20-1	TGCAGTGCTAGAGAATGGGCCTCCGAGGGTCCAGATACGCAGTATTTT	CSAREWASEGPDTQYF
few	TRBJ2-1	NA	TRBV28	TGTGCCAGCAGTTTGAGATCGTCGGATCCTTTGGGCAATGAGCAGTTCTTC	CASSLRSSDPLGNEQFF
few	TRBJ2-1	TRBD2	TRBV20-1	TGCAGTGCCCGGGGTAGCGGGGCGCCGGGGGGAAATGAGCAGTTCTTC	CSARGSGAPGGNEQFF
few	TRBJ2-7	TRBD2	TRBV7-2	TGTGCCAGCAGCCCTCCAGGACTAGCGGCGTACGAGCAGTACTTC	CASSPPGLAAYEQYF
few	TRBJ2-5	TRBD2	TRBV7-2	TGTGCCGGCAGCCTAGGGGAGGGGACGGAGACCCGGTACTTC	CAGSLGEGTETRYF
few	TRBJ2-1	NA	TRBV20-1	TGCAGTGCAGGGCGGGCCTACAATGAGCAGTTCTTC	CSAGRAYNEQFF
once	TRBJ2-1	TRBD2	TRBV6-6	TGTGCCAGCAGTCCGACTAGCGGGAGGCCCCGTCACAATGAGCAGTTCTTC	CASSPTSGRPRHNEQFF